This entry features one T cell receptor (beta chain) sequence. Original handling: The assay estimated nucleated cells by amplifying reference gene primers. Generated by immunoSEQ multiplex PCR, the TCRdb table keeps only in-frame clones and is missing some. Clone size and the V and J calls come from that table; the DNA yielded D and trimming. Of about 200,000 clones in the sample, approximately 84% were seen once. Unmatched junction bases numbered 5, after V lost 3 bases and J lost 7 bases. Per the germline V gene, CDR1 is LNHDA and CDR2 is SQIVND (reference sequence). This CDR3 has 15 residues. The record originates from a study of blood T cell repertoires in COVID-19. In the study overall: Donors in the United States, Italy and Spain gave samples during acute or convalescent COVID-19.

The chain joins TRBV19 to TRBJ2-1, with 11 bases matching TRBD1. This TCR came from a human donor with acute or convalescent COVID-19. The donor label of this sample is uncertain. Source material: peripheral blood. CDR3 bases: TGTGCCAGTAGTATCGGACAGGGGGCACCAAATGAGCAGTTCTTC. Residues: CASSIGQGAPNEQFF.